This note documents a single T cell receptor (beta chain) sequence. Its antigen is still unknown. This sample is part of a study of monozygotic twins with inflammatory bowel disease (dated by TCRdb to the late 2010s). With regard to the full study: The complete study included around 30 monozygotic twin pairs: 19 IBD-discordant Danish pairs and nine German pairs, of which four were IBD-concordant and five were IBD-discordant. Within discordant pairs, disease-associated traits were sought mainly by comparing IBD patients with their genetically identical healthy co-twins. Each individual had, on average, about 151 000 unique TCRalpha sequences and 181 000 unique TCRbeta sequences available for analysis.

Library generation was performed with 5' RACE. The input for every TCR library was around 4,000 ng of total RNA. For each sample, cDNA was synthesized in eight separate reactions using SMARTScribe reverse transcriptase. Unique molecular identifiers containing a 6-nucleotide sample barcode were introduced through template switching during cDNA synthesis. TCRalpha and TCRbeta cDNA was amplified in two nested PCRs of about 16 and 10 cycles, and bead purification was carried out after each PCR. Before amplification, the cDNA was treated with uracil DNA-glycosylase and purified using the QIAquick PCR purification kit. The second PCR was the step at which Illumina TruSeq-compatible adapters and sample-specific barcodes were added. Library quality and concentration were checked on TapeStation and Qubit, and libraries were pooled at around 4.9 ng each. The pooled libraries were sequenced with 2 x 100 bp reads and custom sequencing primers on an Illumina HiSeq2500 single-index Rapid Run. From the authors' description of their analysis: MiGEC version 1.2.6 was used for UMI-based consensus assembly to correct PCR and sequencing errors. MiXCR version 2.1.1 was used for V(D)J alignment, clonotype assembly and CDR3 extraction. To normalise gene usage, clonotype sharing and MAIT/NKT TCR abundance, the top 1000, 10 000 and 20 000 clonotypes in each sample were analysed. Diversity was computed as the inverse Simpson index with the vegan R package after downsampling to 27 000 UMIs. Statistical testing used paired Mann-Whitney U tests on the discordant twin pairs and applied Benjamini-Hochberg correction for multiple testing. TCRdb reprocessed the reads and assigns one entry to each CDR3 protein sequence, leaving out DNA. The V and J calls shown here were made by TCRdb, not taken from the authors' results. The table held for this sample gives about 300,000 distinct CDR3 sequences. The ten largest account for approximately 5.9% of the sample.

Broad study findings and their caveats: No single strong signal or clonotype linked to IBD turned up in the results, so the idea that one exists was not supported. Different T cell subtypes could not be distinguished in the analysis. A decrease in TCRbeta repertoire diversity, as measured by inverse Simpson index, was observed in IBD patients compared with their healthy co-twins. Repertoire similarity did not differ between concordant and discordant twins, which could be due to limited statistical power. Because patients received different immunosuppressive treatments, the repertoires may have picked up extra background noise and variability between individuals. Compared with healthy twins, IBD patients had fewer clonotypes in common with other individuals, a difference most pronounced in patients showing signs of disease activity.

Including the terminal cysteine and phenylalanine, the CDR3 comprises 14 residues. The DNA is not on file. From each donor, a roughly 2.7 ml peripheral blood sample was collected into PAXgene tubes and stored at -80 degrees C. Without any T cell sorting, total RNA was extracted from whole blood using the PAXgene blood miRNA kit on an automated QIAcube. Peripheral blood from monozygotic twin pairs, either concordant or discordant for inflammatory bowel disease, underwent deep TCRalpha and TCRbeta repertoire profiling that used unique molecular barcoding. Smoking habits were recorded for all twin pairs, and individuals were classified as current, former or never smokers.

Sequenced sample: blood. This sequence was found in a human donor with ulcerative colitis or Crohn's disease, or a healthy co-twin of an affected twin (not recorded which). The sequence joins TRBV12-3 or TRBV12-4 to TRBJ2-7. The CDR3 amino acid sequence is: CASSLGYRAYEQYF.